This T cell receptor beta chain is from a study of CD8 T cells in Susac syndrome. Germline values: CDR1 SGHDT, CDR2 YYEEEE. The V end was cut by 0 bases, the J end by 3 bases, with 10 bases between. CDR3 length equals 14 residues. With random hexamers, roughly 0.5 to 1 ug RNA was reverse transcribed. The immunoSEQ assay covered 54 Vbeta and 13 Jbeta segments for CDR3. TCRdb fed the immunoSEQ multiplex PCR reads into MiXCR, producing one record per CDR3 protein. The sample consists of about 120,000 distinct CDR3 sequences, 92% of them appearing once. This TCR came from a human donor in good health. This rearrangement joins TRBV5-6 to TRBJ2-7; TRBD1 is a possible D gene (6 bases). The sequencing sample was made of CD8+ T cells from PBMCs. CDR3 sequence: CASSLGGQNYEQYF. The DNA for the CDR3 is TGTGCCAGCAGCTTGGGTGGACAGAACTACGAGCAGTACTTC.